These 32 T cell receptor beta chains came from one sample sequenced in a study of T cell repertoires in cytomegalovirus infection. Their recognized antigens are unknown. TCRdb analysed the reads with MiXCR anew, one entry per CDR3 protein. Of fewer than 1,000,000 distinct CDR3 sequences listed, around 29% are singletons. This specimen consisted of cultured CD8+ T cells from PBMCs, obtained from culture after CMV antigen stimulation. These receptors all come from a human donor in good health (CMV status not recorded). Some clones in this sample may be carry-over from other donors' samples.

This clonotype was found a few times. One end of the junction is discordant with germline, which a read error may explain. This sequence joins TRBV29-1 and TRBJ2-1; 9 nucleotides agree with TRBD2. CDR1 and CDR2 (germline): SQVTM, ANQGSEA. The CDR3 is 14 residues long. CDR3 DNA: TGCAGCGGTGAAGAGTGGCGGGGGGGAAATGAGCAGTTCTTC. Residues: CSGEEWRGGNEQFF.

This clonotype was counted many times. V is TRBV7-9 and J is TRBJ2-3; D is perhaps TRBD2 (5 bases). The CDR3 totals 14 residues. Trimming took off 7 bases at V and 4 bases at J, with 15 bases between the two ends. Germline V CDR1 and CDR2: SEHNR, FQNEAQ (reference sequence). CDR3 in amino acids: CASTPLPAADTQYF. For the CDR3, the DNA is TGTGCCAGCACCCCCCTCCCAGCGGCAGATACGCAGTATTTT.

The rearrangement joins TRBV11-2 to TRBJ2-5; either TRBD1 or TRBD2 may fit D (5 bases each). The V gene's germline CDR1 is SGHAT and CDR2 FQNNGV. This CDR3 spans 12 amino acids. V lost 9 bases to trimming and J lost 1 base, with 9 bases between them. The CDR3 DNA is TGTGCCAGTATGGGGGTCCAAGAGACCCAGTACTTC. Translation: CASMGVQETQYF.

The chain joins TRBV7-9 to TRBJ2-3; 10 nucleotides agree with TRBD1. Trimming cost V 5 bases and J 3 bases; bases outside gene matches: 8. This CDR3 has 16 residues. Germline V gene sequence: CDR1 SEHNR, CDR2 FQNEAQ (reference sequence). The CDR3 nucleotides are TGTGCCAGCAGCCCGACGGACAGGGGGAAAACAGATACGCAGTATTTT. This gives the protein CASSPTDRGKTDTQYF.

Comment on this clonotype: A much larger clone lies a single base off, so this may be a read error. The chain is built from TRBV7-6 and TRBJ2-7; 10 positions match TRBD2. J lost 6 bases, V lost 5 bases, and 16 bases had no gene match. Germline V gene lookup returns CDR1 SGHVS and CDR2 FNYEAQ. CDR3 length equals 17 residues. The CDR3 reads CASSPRLLAGSTCEQYF. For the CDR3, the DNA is TGTGCCAGCAGCCCCCGATTACTAGCGGGGTCCACCTGCGAGCAGTACTTC.

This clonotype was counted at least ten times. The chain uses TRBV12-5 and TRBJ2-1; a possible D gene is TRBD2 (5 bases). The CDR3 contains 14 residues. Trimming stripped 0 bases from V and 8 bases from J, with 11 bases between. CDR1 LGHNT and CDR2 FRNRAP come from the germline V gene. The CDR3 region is CASGLVNGNDEQFF. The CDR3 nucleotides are TGTGCTAGTGGTTTGGTAAACGGGAACGATGAGCAGTTCTTC.

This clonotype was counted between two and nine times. CDR3 DNA: TGTGCCAGCAGCATTTGGGGGCGCAGTGAAAAACTGTTTTTT. Amino acid sequence: CASSIWGRSEKLFF. The chain has TRBV27 and TRBJ1-4; tentative D call: TRBD1 (6 bases). The CDR3 is 14 amino acids. V was cut by 6 bases and J by 7 bases, with 15 bases left in between. The germline CDR1 and CDR2 sequences are MNHEY and SMNVEV (reference sequence).

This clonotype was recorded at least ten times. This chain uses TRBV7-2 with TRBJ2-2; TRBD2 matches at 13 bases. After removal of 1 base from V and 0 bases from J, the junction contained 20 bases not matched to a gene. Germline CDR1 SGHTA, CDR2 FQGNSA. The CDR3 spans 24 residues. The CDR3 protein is CASSLDPAGLPGLAGIANTGELFF. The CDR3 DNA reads TGTGCCAGCAGCTTAGACCCCGCCGGACTGCCGGGACTAGCGGGGATTGCGAACACCGGGGAGCTGTTTTTT.

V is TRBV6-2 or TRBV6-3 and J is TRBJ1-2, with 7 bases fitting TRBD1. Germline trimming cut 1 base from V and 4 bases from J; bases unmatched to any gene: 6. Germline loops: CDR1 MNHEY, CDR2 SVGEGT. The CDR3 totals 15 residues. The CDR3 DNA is TGTGCCAGCAGTTACTACAGACAGGGAGGCTATGGCTACACCTTC. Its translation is CASSYYRQGGYGYTF.

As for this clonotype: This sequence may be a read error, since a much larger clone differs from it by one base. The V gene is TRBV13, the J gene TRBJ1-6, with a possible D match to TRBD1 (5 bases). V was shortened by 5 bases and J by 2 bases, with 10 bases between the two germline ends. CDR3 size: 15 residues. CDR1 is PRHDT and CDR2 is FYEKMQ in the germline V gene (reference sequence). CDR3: CASSNDSPYNSPLHF. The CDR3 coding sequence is TGTGCCAGCAGCAATGACAGCCCCTATAATTCACCCCTCCACTTT.

As DNA, the CDR3 is TGTGCCAGCAGCTGGCAGGTTGACTCTGGAAACACCATATATTTT. Translation gives CASSWQVDSGNTIYF. The chain has TRBV5-5 and TRBJ1-3; D is undetermined. The CDR3 contains 15 residues. Germline values: CDR1 SGHKS, CDR2 YYEKEE (reference sequence). V dropped 3 bases and J dropped 0 bases, with 10 bases sitting between them.

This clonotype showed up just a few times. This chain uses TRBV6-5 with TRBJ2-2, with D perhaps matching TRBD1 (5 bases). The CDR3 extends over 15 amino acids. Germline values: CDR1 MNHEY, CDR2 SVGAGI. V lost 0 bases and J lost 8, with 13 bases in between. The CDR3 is CASSYSNRLIGELFF. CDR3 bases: TGTGCCAGCAGTTACTCGAACAGGCTAATAGGGGAGCTGTTTTTT.

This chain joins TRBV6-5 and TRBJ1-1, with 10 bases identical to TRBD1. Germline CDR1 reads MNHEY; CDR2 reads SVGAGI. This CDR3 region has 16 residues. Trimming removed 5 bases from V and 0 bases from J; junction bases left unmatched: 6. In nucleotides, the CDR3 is TGTGCCAGCAGTAAATACGGGACAGGGGTGAACACTGAAGCTTTCTTT. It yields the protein CASSKYGTGVNTEAFF.

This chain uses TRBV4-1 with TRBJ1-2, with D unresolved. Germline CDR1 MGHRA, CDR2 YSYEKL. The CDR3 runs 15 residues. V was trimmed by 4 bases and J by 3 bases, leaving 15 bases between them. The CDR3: CASSPREESYYGYTF. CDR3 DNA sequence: TGCGCCAGCAGCCCGAGGGAGGAGTCTTACTATGGCTACACCTTC.

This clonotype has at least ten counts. In DNA, the CDR3 is TGTGCCAGCAGTTCGGGAGGACGGAACACTGAAGCTTTCTTT. The encoded protein is CASSSGGRNTEAFF. The V gene is TRBV7-9, the J gene TRBJ1-1, with D uncertain. V was clipped by 6 bases and J by 1 base, with 12 bases between them. CDR3 length: 14 residues. Germline V CDR1 and CDR2: SEHNR, FQNEAQ (reference sequence).

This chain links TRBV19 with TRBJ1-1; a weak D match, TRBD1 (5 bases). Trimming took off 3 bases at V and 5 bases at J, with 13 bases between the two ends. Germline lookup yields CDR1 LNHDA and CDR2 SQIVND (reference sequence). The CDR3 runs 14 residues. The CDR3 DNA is TGTGCCAGTAGTATCCCCAACAGGTTTACTGAAGCTTTCTTT. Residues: CASSIPNRFTEAFF.

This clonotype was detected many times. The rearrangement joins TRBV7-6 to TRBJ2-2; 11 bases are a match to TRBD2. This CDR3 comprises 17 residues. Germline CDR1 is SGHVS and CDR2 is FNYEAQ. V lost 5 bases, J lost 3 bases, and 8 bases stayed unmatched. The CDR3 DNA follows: TGTGCCAGCAGCCGCGGGACTAGCGGTCTTTACACCGGGGAGCTGTTTTTT. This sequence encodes CASSRGTSGLYTGELFF.

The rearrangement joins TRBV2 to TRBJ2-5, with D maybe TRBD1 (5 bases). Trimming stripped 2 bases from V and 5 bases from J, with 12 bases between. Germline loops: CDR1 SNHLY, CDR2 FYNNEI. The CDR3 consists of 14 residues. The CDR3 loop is CASSEKGRWETQYF. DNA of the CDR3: TGTGCCAGCAGTGAAAAGGGGCGCTGGGAGACCCAGTACTTC.

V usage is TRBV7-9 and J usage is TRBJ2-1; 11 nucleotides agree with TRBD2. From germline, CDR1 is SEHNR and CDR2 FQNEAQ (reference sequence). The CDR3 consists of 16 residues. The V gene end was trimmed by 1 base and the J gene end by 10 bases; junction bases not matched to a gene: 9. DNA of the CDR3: TGTGCCAGCAGCTTAGTAATAGCGGGGGGGCAGCGGGAGCAGTTCTTC. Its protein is CASSLVIAGGQREQFF.

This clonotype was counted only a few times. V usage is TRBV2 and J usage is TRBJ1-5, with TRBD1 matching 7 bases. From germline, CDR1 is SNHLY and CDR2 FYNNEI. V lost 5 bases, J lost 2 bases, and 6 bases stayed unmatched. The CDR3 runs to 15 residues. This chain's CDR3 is CASSTRQGGNQPQHF. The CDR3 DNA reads TGTGCCAGCAGTACTAGGCAGGGGGGCAATCAGCCCCAGCATTTT.

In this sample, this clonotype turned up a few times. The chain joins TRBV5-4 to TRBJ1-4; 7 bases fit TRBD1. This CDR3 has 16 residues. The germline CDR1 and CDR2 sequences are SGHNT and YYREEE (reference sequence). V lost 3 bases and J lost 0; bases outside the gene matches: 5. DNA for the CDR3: TGTGCCAGCAGCTCGACAGGGTTAGCAACTAATGAAAAACTGTTTTTT. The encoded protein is CASSSTGLATNEKLFF.

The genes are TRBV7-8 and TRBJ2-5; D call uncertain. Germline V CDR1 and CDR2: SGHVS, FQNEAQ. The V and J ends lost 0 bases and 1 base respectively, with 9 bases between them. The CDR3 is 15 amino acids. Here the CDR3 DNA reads TGTGCCAGCAGCTTAGCGCTGGGGTTCCAAGAGACCCAGTACTTC. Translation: CASSLALGFQETQYF.

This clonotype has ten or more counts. The CDR3 coding sequence is TGTGCCAGCAGCTCCGGATGGGGGTACAATCAGCCCCAGCATTTT. Its protein product is CASSSGWGYNQPQHF. The rearrangement joins TRBV7-6 to TRBJ1-5, with D possibly matching TRBD1 (5 bases). The CDR3 loop spans 15 amino acids. V was pared by 4 bases and J by 3 bases, with 13 bases between. Germline V gene sequence: CDR1 SGHVS, CDR2 FNYEAQ.

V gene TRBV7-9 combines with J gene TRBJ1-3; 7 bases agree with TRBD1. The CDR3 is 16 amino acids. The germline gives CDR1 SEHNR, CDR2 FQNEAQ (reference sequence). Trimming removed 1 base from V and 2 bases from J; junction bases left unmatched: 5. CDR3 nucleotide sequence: TGTGCCAGCAGCTTAGTACGAGACAGGGCTGGAAACACCATATATTTT. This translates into CASSLVRDRAGNTIYF.

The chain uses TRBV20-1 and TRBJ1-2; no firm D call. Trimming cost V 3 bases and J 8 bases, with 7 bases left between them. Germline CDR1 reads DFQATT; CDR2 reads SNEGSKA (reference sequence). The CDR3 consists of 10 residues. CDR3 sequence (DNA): TGCAGTGCTAGCCCTGGAGGCTACACCTTC. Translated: CSASPGGYTF.

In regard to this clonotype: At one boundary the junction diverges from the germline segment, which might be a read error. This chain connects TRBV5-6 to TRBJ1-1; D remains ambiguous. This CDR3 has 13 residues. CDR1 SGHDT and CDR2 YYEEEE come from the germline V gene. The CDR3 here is CASSWNANAEAFF. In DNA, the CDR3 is TGTGCCAGCAGCTGGAATGCGAACGCTGAAGCTTTCTTT.

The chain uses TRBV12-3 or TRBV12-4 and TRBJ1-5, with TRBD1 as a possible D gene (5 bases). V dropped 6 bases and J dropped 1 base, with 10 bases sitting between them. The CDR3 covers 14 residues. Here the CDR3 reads CASSTGASNQPQHF. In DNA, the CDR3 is TGTGCCAGCAGCACAGGAGCCAGCAATCAGCCCCAGCATTTT.

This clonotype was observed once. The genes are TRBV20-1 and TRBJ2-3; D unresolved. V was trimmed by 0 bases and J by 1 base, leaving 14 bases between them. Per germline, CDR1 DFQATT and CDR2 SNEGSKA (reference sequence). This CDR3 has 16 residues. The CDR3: CSARDRHKPRTDTQYF. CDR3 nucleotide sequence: TGCAGTGCTAGAGATAGACACAAACCACGCACAGATACGCAGTATTTT.

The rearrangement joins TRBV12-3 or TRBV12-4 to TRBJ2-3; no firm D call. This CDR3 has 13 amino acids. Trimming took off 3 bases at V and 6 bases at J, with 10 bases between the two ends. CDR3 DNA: TGTGCCAGCAGTTTGGTAGGGCCGGATACGCAGTATTTT. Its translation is CASSLVGPDTQYF.

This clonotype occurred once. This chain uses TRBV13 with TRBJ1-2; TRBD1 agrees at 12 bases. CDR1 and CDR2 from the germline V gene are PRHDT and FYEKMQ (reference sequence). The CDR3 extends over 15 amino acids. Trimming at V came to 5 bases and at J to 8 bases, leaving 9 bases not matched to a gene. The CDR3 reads CASSLSGQGAGGYTF. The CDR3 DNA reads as TGTGCCAGCAGCCTGTCGGGACAGGGGGCGGGAGGCTACACCTTC.

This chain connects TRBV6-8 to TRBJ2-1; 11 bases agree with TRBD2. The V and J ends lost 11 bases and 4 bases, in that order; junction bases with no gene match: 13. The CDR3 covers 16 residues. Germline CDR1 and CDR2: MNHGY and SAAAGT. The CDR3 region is CACSGLAVVPYNEQFF. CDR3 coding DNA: TGTGCCTGCTCGGGACTAGCGGTGGTTCCTTACAATGAGCAGTTCTTC.

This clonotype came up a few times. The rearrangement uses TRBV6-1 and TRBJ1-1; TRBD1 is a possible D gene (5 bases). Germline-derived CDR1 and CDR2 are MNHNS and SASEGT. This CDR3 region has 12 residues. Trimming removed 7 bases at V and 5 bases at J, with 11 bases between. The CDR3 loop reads CASIQATTEAFF. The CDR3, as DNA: TGTGCCAGCATACAGGCCACGACTGAAGCTTTCTTT.